The 29 T cell receptor beta chains listed next were all sequenced from one sample in a study of T-cell reconstitution after alpha-beta-depleted transplantation in children. The study, taken as a whole, reports: Among T cells one year after transplant, newly produced cells accounted for most counts and diversity.

Unique molecular identifiers were used in preparing the TCRbeta library. A single record per CDR3 protein comes from TCRdb applying MiXCR to the PCR reads. Altogether about 300,000 distinct CDR3 sequences are present, over 7% being singletons, with the ten largest covering approximately 9.6%. The antigens for these receptors are not known. This material consisted of peripheral blood, taken 360 days after TCRalphabeta/CD19-depleted stem cell transplant. These receptors all come from a female patient aged 2-15 years who had a stem cell transplant for Fanconi anemia, so the T cells may come from the graft donor.

This clonotype was seen only a few times. The chain is built from TRBV2 and TRBJ2-3, with 10 bases aligning to TRBD2. The CDR3 loop spans 15 amino acids. CDR1 SNHLY and CDR2 FYNNEI come from the germline V gene. The ends lost 4 bases at V and 3 bases at J; junction bases unmatched: 4. In nucleotides, the CDR3 is TGTGCCAGCAGTGCGGCTAGCGGGGGTACAGATACGCAGTATTTT. It is translated as CASSAASGGTDTQYF.

The chain is built from TRBV6-1 and TRBJ1-5; TRBD1 is a possible D gene (6 bases). CDR3 length: 12 residues. Germline loops: CDR1 MNHNS, CDR2 SASEGT. The V gene lost 3 bases and the J gene lost 6 bases, with 6 bases spanning the gap. The DNA of the CDR3 is TGTGCCAGCAGTGACAGGGGTCAGCCCCAGCATTTT. Translation: CASSDRGQPQHF.

This clonotype was recorded at least ten times. Written as DNA, the CDR3 is TGTGCCAGCACGGGTGGGACTAGCGGGAGTTACATGAATGAGCAGTTCTTC. This translates into CASTGGTSGSYMNEQFF. The chain couples TRBV2 to TRBJ2-1, with TRBD2 matching 14 bases. The trim removed 7 bases at V and 7 bases at J, leaving 12 bases unmatched. The length of the CDR3 is 17 residues. Germline lookup yields CDR1 SNHLY and CDR2 FYNNEI.

The table lists this clonotype with many counts. This rearrangement joins TRBV7-7 to TRBJ2-1; D is uncertain. CDR1 is SSHAT, CDR2 FNYEAQ, per germline (reference sequence). The CDR3 extends over 16 amino acids. The V end was cut by 2 bases, the J end by 6 bases, with 17 bases between. The CDR3 region is CASSLFVGMEGNEQFF. Written as DNA, the CDR3 is TGTGCCAGCAGCTTATTCGTCGGTATGGAAGGCAATGAGCAGTTCTTC.

The rearrangement joins TRBV20-1 to TRBJ1-2; D may be TRBD1 (5 bases). The CDR3 consists of 13 residues. Trimming removed 6 bases from V and 5 bases from J, with 16 bases in between. Germline CDR1 DFQATT, CDR2 SNEGSKA (reference sequence). The CDR3 reads CSAPGGPIYGYTF. CDR3 nucleotide sequence: TGCAGTGCCCCGGGGGGACCGATTTATGGCTACACCTTC.

This chain links TRBV20-1 with TRBJ1-2; 8 bases are shared with TRBD1. In germline, CDR1 is DFQATT, CDR2 SNEGSKA (reference sequence). The CDR3 extends over 13 amino acids. The ends lost 7 bases at V and 5 bases at J; junction bases unmatched: 9. The CDR3, as DNA: TGCAGTGTCATACAGGGGGTGCCATATGGCTACACCTTC. This sequence encodes CSVIQGVPYGYTF.

In its sample, this clonotype was seen many times. The V and J genes are TRBV27 and TRBJ2-3; 8 nucleotides match TRBD2. The length of the CDR3 is 12 residues. V shed 7 bases and J 7 bases; nucleotides not matched to a gene: 4. CDR1 and CDR2 from the germline V gene are MNHEY and SMNVEV (reference sequence). The CDR3 DNA is TGTGCCAGCATTAGCGGGGCAAATACGCAGTATTTT. Its translation: CASISGANTQYF.

The table lists this clonotype with many counts. The rearrangement joins TRBV5-1 to TRBJ1-1; no definite D call. The germline gives CDR1 SGHRS, CDR2 YFSETQ. The CDR3 covers 13 residues. V shed 4 bases and J shed 5 bases, with 12 bases lying between them. The CDR3 spells CASSPIRATEAFF. The CDR3 region has the DNA TGCGCCAGCAGCCCGATAAGGGCGACTGAAGCTTTCTTT. The entire variable domain, with the rest obtained from reference TRBV5-1 and TRBJ1-1, is as follows: KAGVTQTPRYLIKTRGQQVTLSCSPISGHRSVSWYQQTPGQGLQFLFEYFSETQRNKGNFPGRFSGRQFSNSRSEMNVSTLELGDSALYLCASSPIRATEAFFGQGTRLTVV.

The sample holds a few counts of this clonotype. Here the CDR3 reads CASAELTYEQYF. Written as DNA, the CDR3 is TGTGCCTCGGCTGAGCTGACCTACGAGCAGTACTTC. The gene calls are TRBV6-2 or TRBV6-3 and TRBJ2-7; D unresolved. Germline assignment: CDR1 MNHEY and CDR2 SVGEGT. V lost 11 bases and J lost 2, with 13 bases in between. CDR3 length: 12 amino acids.

This clonotype came up many times. This chain joins TRBV5-1 and TRBJ2-2, with D perhaps matching TRBD2 (5 bases). Germline V gene lookup returns CDR1 SGHRS and CDR2 YFSETQ. V was pared by 5 bases and J by 6 bases, with 8 bases between. This CDR3 is 12 amino acids long. This chain's CDR3 is CASRGVSGELFF. The CDR3, as DNA: TGCGCCAGCAGGGGAGTTTCCGGGGAGCTGTTTTTT. Variable domain in full (rest from reference TRBV5-1 and TRBJ2-2): KAGVTQTPRYLIKTRGQQVTLSCSPISGHRSVSWYQQTPGQGLQFLFEYFSETQRNKGNFPGRFSGRQFSNSRSEMNVSTLELGDSALYLCASRGVSGELFFGEGSRLTVL.

At least ten counts were recorded for this clonotype. The rearrangement links TRBV5-1 to TRBJ1-2; D remains ambiguous. The CDR3 totals 13 residues. The V end was cut by 0 bases, the J end by 5 bases, with 8 bases between. Germline V gene data show CDR1 as SGHRS and CDR2 as YFSETQ. The CDR3 reads CASSLDSYYGYTF. The CDR3 DNA follows: TGCGCCAGCAGCTTGGACAGCTATTATGGCTACACCTTC.

This clonotype has a handful of counts. The CDR3 region is CASTTRWGWRAEPGELFF. Here the CDR3 DNA reads TGTGCCAGCACCACTCGGTGGGGGTGGCGCGCTGAACCCGGGGAGCTGTTTTTT. J is TRBJ2-2 and V is TRBV6-1; D is possibly TRBD1 or TRBD2 (5 bases each). Germline V gene data show CDR1 as MNHNS and CDR2 as SASEGT. Trimming removed 7 bases from V and 6 bases from J, with 27 bases in between. The CDR3 is 18 amino acids.

This clonotype was seen more than once but under ten times. The genes are TRBV20-1 and TRBJ1-2; tentative D call: TRBD1 (5 bases). This CDR3 comprises 15 residues. V lost 5 bases to trimming and J lost 2 bases, with 18 bases between them. Germline CDR1 and CDR2: DFQATT and SNEGSKA (reference sequence). The CDR3 reads CSAPPLVGGNYGYTF. CDR3 DNA sequence: TGCAGTGCTCCCCCTCTTGTCGGGGGAAACTATGGCTACACCTTC.

This clonotype was seen ten or more times. The chain combines TRBV28 with TRBJ2-2; possible D gene TRBD2, 5 bases. Germline V gene data show CDR1 as MDHEN and CDR2 as SYDVKM. The CDR3 length is 14 residues. Trimming cost V 6 bases and J 3 bases, with 11 bases left between them. Written as DNA, the CDR3 is TGTGCCAGCAGAACAATCGGGGACACCGGGGAGCTGTTTTTT. Amino acid sequence: CASRTIGDTGELFF.

This chain connects TRBV7-9 to TRBJ2-5, with 7 bases matching TRBD1. Germline CDR1 and CDR2: SEHNR and FQNEAQ (reference sequence). This CDR3 is built from 14 residues. J lost 4 bases, V lost 5 bases, and 7 bases had no gene match. The CDR3 here is CASSIQGVGETQYF. Here the CDR3 DNA reads TGTGCCAGCAGCATCCAGGGGGTGGGAGAGACCCAGTACTTC.

This clonotype has ten or more counts. V and J are TRBV27 and TRBJ1-6; no firm D call. This CDR3 region has 16 residues. The germline V gene has CDR1 MNHEY and CDR2 SMNVEV (reference sequence). The germline V and J ends were trimmed by 2 bases and 6 bases, with 14 bases remaining between them. The CDR3 loop is CASSLPPGMGNSPLHF. Here the CDR3 DNA reads TGTGCCAGCAGTTTACCCCCGGGAATGGGTAATTCACCCCTCCACTTT.

This clonotype was recorded many times. The chain joins TRBV20-1 to TRBJ2-3; no clear D. CDR1 and CDR2 from the germline V gene are DFQATT and SNEGSKA (reference sequence). This CDR3 is 13 amino acids long. Trimming stripped 1 base from V and 4 bases from J, with 9 bases between. CDR3 in DNA: TGCAGTGCTAGAGTGAAGGGCGCAGATACGCAGTATTTT. It encodes CSARVKGADTQYF.

This clonotype has a handful of counts. V gene TRBV7-2 combines with J gene TRBJ2-5; 7 bases are shared with TRBD1. V dropped 2 bases and J dropped 4; count of bases not matched to a gene: 7. The V gene's germline CDR1 is SGHTA and CDR2 FQGNSA. CDR3 length: 15 residues. CDR3 region: CASSLTGAVGETQYF. The CDR3 coding sequence is TGTGCCAGCAGCTTAACAGGGGCGGTCGGAGAGACCCAGTACTTC.

This clonotype was counted at least ten times. CDR3 DNA sequence: TGTGCCAGCAGACATCCGGGCCCCAAGGAAGAGACCCAGTACTTC. It specifies CASRHPGPKEETQYF. J is TRBJ2-5 and V is TRBV28; D unresolved. The CDR3 sequence is 15 residues long. V lost 6 bases and J lost 3, with 17 bases in between. Germline V lookup: CDR1 MDHEN, CDR2 SYDVKM.

V and J are TRBV15 and TRBJ2-7; D tentatively fits TRBD1 or TRBD2 (5 bases each). From germline, CDR1 is LNHNV and CDR2 YYDKDF (reference sequence). Trimming left V 0 bases short and J 2 bases short, with 11 bases between. This CDR3 region has 15 residues. DNA of the CDR3: TGTGCCACCAGCAGAGAGCCCTGGGGGACCTACGAGCAGTACTTC. Protein product: CATSREPWGTYEQYF.

This clonotype was observed at least ten times. The V and J genes are TRBV4-2 and TRBJ2-7; D tentatively reads TRBD1 or TRBD2 (5 bases each). Trimming left V 3 bases short and J 6 bases short, with 21 bases between. The CDR3 length is 16 residues. Per germline, CDR1 LGHNA and CDR2 YNFKEQ. The CDR3, as DNA: TGTGCCAGCAGCCATCCGATGGGACCTATTCCGGGCGAGCAGTACTTC. It codes for CASSHPMGPIPGEQYF.

This clonotype was seen a handful of times. The CDR3: CASSPQTSGGPLVTQYF. CDR3 bases: TGTGCCAGCAGCCCACAGACTAGCGGGGGGCCCCTGGTGACCCAGTACTTC. This sequence joins TRBV13 and TRBJ2-5; TRBD2 agrees at 13 bases. CDR3 length equals 17 residues. V lost 5 bases and J lost 7; bases outside the gene matches: 13. Germline V gives CDR1 PRHDT, CDR2 FYEKMQ (reference sequence).

This clonotype was recorded at least ten times. CDR3 sequence reads: CSARTGQGLNQPQHF. CDR3 bases: TGCAGTGCTAGGACGGGACAGGGCCTCAATCAGCCCCAGCATTTT. V and J are TRBV20-1 and TRBJ1-5; 9 bases line up with TRBD1. There are 15 residues in the CDR3. The germline gives CDR1 DFQATT, CDR2 SNEGSKA (reference sequence). Trimming at V came to 3 bases and at J to 3 bases, leaving 6 bases not matched to a gene.

This clonotype was picked up many times. The V gene is TRBV5-1, the J gene TRBJ2-3; 8 nucleotides match TRBD1. From germline, CDR1 is SGHRS and CDR2 YFSETQ. The CDR3 spans 16 residues. Trimming took 0 bases from V and 4 from J; bases not matched to a gene: 7. The CDR3 is CASSLAEAGGPDTQYF. CDR3 sequence (DNA): TGCGCCAGCAGCTTGGCCGAGGCAGGGGGCCCAGATACGCAGTATTTT.

This clonotype was counted a few times. The chain joins TRBV6-5 to TRBJ1-1; D may be TRBD1 (6 bases). Germline V CDR1 and CDR2: MNHEY, SVGAGI. The CDR3 runs to 16 residues. Deletions cut 2 bases from V and 0 bases from J, with 13 bases between. Here the CDR3 reads CASSYRTVGMNTEAFF. DNA for the CDR3: TGTGCCAGCAGTTACCGGACAGTAGGGATGAACACTGAAGCTTTCTTT.

CDR3 nucleotide sequence: TGCAGTGCTAGAGCCTACGGTCAGGGTTCCTACGAGCAGTACTTC. Translation gives CSARAYGQGSYEQYF. The J gene is TRBJ2-7, the V gene TRBV20-1; tentatively, D is TRBD1 (5 bases). V was clipped by 1 base and J by 1 base, with 14 bases between them. The CDR3 runs to 15 residues. Per germline, CDR1 DFQATT and CDR2 SNEGSKA (reference sequence).

This clonotype was observed a handful of times. V gene TRBV6-5 combines with J gene TRBJ2-7, with a weak D call TRBD1 (6 bases). CDR3 length: 12 residues. Trimming took 2 bases from V and 6 from J, leaving 8 bases between them. Looked up from germline, CDR1 is MNHEY and CDR2 is SVGAGI. The CDR3 nucleotides are TGTGCCAGCAGTTACCTACAGGGCGAGCAGTACTTC. It yields the protein CASSYLQGEQYF.

Many counts were recorded for this clonotype. The chain is built from TRBV6-5 and TRBJ1-2; no reliable D call. Germline-derived CDR1 and CDR2 are MNHEY and SVGAGI. The CDR3 has 13 amino acids. V was pared by 8 bases and J by 4 bases, with 14 bases between. CDR3 nucleotide sequence: TGTGCCAGCCGACCGATCCCGTTCTATGGCTACACCTTC. Its translation is CASRPIPFYGYTF.

This clonotype showed up many times. The rearrangement uses TRBV12-3 or TRBV12-4 and TRBJ1-5; D gene unclear. Trimming left V 8 bases short and J 4 bases short, with 12 bases between. The CDR3 consists of 13 residues. CDR3 DNA: TGTGCCAGCGCCCTTTGGGAGAATCAGCCCCAGCATTTT. This sequence encodes CASALWENQPQHF.